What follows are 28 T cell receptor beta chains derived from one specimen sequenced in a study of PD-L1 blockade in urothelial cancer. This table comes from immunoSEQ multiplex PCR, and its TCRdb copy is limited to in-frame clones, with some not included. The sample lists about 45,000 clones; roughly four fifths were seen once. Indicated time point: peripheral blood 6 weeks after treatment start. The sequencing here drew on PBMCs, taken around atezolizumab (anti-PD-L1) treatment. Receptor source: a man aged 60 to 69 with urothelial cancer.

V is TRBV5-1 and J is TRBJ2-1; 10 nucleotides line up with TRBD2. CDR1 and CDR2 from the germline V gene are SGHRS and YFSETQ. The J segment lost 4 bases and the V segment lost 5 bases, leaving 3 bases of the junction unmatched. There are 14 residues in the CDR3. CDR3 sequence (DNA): TGCGCCAGCAGTGCTAGCGGGAGTTACAATGAGCAGTTCTTC. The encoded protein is CASSASGSYNEQFF.

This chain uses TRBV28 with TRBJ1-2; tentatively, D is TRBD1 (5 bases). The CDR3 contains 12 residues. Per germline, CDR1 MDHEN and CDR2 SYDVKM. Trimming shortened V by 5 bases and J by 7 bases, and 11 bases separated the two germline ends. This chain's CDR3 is CASSDGTFGYTF. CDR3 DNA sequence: TGTGCCAGCAGTGATGGGACTTTTGGCTACACCTTC.

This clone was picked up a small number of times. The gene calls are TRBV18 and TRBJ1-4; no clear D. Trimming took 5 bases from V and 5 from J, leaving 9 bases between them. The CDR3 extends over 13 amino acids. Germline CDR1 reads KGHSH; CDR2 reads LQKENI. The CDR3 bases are TGTGCCAGCTCAATACAGATGAATGAAAAACTGTTTTTT. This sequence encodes CASSIQMNEKLFF.

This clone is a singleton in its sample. CDR3 nucleotide sequence: TGTGCCAGTTCGCCGGCGGGGGGGCCTCGGAATGAGCAGTTCTTC. As protein: CASSPAGGPRNEQFF. The V and J genes are TRBV19 and TRBJ2-1; 9 bases agree with TRBD2. Per the germline V gene, CDR1 is LNHDA and CDR2 is SQIVND (reference sequence). The CDR3 loop spans 15 amino acids. J lost 7 bases, V lost 8 bases, and 12 bases had no gene match.

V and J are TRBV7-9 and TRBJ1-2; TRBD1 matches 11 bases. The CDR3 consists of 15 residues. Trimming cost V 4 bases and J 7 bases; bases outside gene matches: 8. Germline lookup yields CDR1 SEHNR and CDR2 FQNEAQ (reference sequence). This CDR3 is CASSSSGQGAFGYTF. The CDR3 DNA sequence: TGTGCCAGCAGCTCCTCCGGACAGGGGGCGTTTGGCTACACCTTC.

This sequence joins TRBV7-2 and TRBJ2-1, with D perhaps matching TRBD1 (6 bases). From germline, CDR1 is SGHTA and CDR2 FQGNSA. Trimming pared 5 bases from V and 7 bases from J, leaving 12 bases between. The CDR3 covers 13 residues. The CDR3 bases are TGTGCCAGCAGCCCCGCCAGGGGAAATGAGCAGTTCTTC. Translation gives CASSPARGNEQFF.

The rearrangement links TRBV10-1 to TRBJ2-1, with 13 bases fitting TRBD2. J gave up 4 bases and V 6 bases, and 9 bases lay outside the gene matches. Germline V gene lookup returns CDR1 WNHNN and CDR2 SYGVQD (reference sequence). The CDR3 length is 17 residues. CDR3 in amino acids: CASRAGTSGIPYNEQFF. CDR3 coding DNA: TGCGCCAGCAGGGCCGGGACTAGCGGGATCCCATACAATGAGCAGTTCTTC.

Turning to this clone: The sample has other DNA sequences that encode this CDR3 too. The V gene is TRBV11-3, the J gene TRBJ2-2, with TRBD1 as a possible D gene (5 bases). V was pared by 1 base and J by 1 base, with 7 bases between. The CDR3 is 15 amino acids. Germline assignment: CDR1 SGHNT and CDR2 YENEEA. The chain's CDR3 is CASSLGQGNTGELFF. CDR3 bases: TGTGCCAGCAGCTTAGGGCAGGGGAACACCGGGGAGCTGTTTTTT.

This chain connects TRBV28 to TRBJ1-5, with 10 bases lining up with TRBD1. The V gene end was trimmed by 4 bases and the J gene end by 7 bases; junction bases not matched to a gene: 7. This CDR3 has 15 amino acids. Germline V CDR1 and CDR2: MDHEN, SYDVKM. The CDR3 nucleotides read TGTGCCAGCAGTTCGACAGGGGGCTTAGGACAGCCCCAGCATTTT. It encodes CASSSTGGLGQPQHF. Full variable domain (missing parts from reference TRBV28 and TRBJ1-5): DVKVTQSSRYLVKRTGEKVFLECVQDMDHENMFWYRQDPGLGLRLIYFSYDVKMKEKGDIPEGYSVSREKKERFSLILESASTNQTSMYLCASSSTGGLGQPQHFGDGTRLSIL.

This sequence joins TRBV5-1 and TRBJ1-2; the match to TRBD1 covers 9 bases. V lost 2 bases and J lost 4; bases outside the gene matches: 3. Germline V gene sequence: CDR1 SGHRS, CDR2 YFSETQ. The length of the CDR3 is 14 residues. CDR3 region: CASSLIQGAYGYTF. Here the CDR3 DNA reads TGCGCCAGCAGCTTAATACAGGGGGCCTATGGCTACACCTTC.

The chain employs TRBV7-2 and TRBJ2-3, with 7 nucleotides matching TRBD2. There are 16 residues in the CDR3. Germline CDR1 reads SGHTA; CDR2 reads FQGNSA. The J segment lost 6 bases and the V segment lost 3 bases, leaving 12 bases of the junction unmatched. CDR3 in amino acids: CASSFGSAGPADTQYF. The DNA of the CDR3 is TGTGCCAGCAGCTTTGGCTCAGCGGGGCCTGCGGATACGCAGTATTTT.

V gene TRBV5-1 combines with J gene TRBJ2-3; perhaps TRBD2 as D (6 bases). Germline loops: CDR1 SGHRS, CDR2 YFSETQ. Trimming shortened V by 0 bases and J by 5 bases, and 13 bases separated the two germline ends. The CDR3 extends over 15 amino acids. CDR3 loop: CASSLGGARGDTQYF. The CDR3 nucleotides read TGCGCCAGCAGCTTGGGAGGGGCGCGGGGAGATACGCAGTATTTT.

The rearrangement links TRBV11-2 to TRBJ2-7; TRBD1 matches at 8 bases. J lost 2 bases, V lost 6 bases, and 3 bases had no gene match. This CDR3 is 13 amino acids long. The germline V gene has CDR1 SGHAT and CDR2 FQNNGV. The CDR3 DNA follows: TGTGCCAGCAGTCCGGGACAGGCCTACGAGCAGTACTTC. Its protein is CASSPGQAYEQYF.

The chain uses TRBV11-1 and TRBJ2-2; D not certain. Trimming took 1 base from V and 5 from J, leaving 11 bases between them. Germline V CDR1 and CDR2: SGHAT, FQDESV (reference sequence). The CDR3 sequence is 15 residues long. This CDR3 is CASSLGGLGTGELFF. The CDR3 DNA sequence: TGTGCCAGCAGCTTAGGAGGCCTCGGGACCGGGGAGCTGTTTTTT.

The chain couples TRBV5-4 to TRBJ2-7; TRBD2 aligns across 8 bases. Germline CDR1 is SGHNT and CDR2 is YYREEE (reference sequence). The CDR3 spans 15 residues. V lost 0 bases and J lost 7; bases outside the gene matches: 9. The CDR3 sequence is CASSLAAGRAEEQYF. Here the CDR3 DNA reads TGTGCCAGCAGCTTGGCGGCCGGGAGGGCCGAGGAGCAGTACTTC.

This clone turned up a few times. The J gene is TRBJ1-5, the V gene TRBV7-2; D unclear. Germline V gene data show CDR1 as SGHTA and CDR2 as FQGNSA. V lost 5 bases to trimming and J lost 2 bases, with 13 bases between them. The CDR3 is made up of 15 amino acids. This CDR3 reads CASSLGELGNQPQHF. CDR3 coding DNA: TGTGCCAGCAGCCTAGGCGAGCTCGGCAATCAGCCCCAGCATTTT.

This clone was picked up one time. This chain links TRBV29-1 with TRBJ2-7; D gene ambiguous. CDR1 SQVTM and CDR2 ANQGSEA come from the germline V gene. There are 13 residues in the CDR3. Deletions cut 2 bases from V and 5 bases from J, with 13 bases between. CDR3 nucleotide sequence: TGCAGCGTTGAATCTGTTTTCGGTAACGAGCAGTACTTC. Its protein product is CSVESVFGNEQYF.

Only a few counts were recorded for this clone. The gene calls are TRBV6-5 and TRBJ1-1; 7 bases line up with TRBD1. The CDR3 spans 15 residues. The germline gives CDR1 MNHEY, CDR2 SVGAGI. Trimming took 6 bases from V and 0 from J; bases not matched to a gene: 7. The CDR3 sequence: CASSQGQYMNTEAFF. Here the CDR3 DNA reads TGTGCCAGCAGCCAGGGACAGTACATGAACACTGAAGCTTTCTTT.

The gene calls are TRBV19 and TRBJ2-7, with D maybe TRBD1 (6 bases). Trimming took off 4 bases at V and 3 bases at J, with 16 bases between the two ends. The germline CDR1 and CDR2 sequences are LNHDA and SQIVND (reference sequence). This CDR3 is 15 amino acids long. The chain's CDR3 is CASSTQGGPVYEQYF. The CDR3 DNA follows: TGTGCCAGTAGTACACAAGGGGGTCCCGTCTACGAGCAGTACTTC.

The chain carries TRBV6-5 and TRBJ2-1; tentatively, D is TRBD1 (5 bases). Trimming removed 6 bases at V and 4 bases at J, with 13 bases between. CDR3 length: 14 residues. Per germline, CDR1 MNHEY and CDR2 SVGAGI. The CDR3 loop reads CASSPGLGYNEQFF. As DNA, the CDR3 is TGTGCCAGCAGCCCAGGGTTAGGGTACAATGAGCAGTTCTTC.

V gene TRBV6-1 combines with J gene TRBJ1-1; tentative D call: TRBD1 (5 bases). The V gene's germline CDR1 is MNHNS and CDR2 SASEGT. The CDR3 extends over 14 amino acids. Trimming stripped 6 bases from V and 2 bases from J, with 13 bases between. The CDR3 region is CASRGGQGNTEAFF. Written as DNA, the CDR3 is TGTGCCAGCAGAGGAGGGCAGGGAAACACTGAAGCTTTCTTT.

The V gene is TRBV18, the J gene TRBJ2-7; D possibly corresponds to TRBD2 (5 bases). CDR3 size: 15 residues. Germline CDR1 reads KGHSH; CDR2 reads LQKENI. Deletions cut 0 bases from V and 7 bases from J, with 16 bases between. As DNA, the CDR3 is TGTGCCAGCTCACCACCGGGGAGCTCTATGAGGGAGCAGTACTTC. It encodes CASSPPGSSMREQYF.

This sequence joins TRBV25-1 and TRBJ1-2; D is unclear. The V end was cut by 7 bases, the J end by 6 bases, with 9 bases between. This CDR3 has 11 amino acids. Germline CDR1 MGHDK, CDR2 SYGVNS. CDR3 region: CASTGPDGYTF. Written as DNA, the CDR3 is TGTGCCAGCACCGGTCCGGATGGCTACACCTTC.

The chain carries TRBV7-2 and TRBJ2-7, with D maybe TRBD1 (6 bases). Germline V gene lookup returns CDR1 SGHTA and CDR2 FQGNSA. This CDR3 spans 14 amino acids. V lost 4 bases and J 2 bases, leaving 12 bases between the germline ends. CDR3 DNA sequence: TGTGCCAGCAGCTGGGGGACAACCACCTACGAGCAGTACTTC. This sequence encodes CASSWGTTTYEQYF.

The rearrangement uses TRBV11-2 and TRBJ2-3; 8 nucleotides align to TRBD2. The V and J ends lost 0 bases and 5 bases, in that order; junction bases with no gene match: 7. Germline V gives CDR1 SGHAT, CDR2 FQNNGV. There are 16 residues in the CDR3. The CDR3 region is CASSLDFGRVLDTQYF. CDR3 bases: TGTGCCAGCAGCTTAGATTTCGGGAGGGTCCTAGATACGCAGTATTTT.

The DNA of the CDR3 is TGTGCCAGCAGTGAAGCCCCAGGAAGTGCCTCTTTCTATGGCTACACCTTC. It yields the protein CASSEAPGSASFYGYTF. The rearrangement links TRBV25-1 to TRBJ1-2; no clear D gene. Germline CDR1 and CDR2: MGHDK and SYGVNS. The CDR3 has 17 residues. Trimming left V 2 bases short and J 4 bases short, with 20 bases between.

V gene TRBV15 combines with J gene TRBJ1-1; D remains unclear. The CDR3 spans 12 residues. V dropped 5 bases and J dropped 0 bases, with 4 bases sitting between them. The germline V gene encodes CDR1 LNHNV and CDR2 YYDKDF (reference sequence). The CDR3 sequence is CATSSVNTEAFF. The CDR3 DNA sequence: TGTGCCACCAGCTCGGTGAACACTGAAGCTTTCTTT.

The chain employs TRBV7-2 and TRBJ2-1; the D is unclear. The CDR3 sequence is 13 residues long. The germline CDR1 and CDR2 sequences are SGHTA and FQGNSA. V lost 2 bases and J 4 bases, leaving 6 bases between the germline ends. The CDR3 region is CASSLPNYNEQFF. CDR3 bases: TGTGCCAGCAGCTTACCTAATTACAATGAGCAGTTCTTC.